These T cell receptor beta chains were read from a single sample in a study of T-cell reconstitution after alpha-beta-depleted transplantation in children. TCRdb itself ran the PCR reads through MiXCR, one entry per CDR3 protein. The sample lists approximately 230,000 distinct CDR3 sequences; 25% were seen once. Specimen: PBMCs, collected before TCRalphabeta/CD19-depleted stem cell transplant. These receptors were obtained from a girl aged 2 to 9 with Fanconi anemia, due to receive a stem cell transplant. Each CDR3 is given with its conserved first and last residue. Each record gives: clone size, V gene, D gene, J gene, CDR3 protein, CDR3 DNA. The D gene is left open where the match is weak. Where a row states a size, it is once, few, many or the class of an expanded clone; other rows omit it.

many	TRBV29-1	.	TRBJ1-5	CSVVLGGRRNQPQHF	TGCAGCGTTGTGTTGGGAGGGCGGCGCAATCAGCCCCAGCATTTT
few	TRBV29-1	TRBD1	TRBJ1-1	CSVDRGRETEAFF	TGCAGCGTTGACAGGGGGCGAGAAACTGAAGCTTTCTTT
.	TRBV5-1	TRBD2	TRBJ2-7	CASSVQLAGGMFEQYF	TGCGCCAGCAGCGTTCAACTAGCGGGGGGGATGTTCGAGCAGTACTTC
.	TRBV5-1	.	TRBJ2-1	CASSFEAWVLNEQFF	TGCGCCAGCAGCTTCGAGGCCTGGGTGCTCAATGAGCAGTTCTTC
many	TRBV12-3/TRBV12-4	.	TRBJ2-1	CASSRANEQFF	TGTGCCAGCAGCCGGGCCAATGAGCAGTTCTTC
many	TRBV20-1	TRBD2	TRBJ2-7	CRATSGDSYEQYF	TGCAGGGCGACTAGCGGGGACTCCTACGAGCAGTACTTC
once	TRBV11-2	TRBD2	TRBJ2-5	CASSRWTRQETQYF	TGTGCCAGCAGCCGTTGGACTAGGCAAGAGACCCAGTACTTC
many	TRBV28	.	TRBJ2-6	CASRPAGANVLTF	TGTGCCAGCAGACCAGCTGGGGCCAACGTCCTGACTTTC
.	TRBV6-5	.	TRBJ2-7	CASSSDAGGQYF	TGTGCCAGCTCATCGGACGCCGGCGGGCAGTACTTC
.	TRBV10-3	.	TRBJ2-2	CAISSDRGGSYGGELFF	TGTGCCATCAGCAGCGACAGGGGCGGGAGTTACGGCGGGGAGCTGTTTTTT
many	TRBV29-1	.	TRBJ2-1	CSADHDGFF	TGCAGCGCTGACCACGACGGGTTCTTC
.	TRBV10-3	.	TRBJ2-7	CAIRIPASYEQYF	TGTGCCATCAGGATACCGGCAAGCTACGAGCAGTACTTC
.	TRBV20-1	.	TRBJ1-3	CSALQYRRSSGNTIYF	TGCAGTGCTTTACAATACAGGAGATCGTCTGGAAACACCATATATTTT
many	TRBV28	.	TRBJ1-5	CASSFSQPQHF	TGTGCCAGCAGTTTTTCACAGCCCCAGCATTTT
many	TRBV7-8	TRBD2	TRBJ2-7	CASSPVLTSGREEQYF	TGTGCCAGCAGCCCCGTCTTGACTAGCGGGAGAGAAGAGCAGTACTTC
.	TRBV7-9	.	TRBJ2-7	CASSSIRTGSGEQYF	TGTGCCAGCAGCTCGATCAGGACGGGCTCAGGCGAGCAGTACTTC
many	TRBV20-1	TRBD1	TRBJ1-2	CSARDRVKGYGYTF	TGCAGTGCTAGGGACAGGGTTAAGGGGTATGGCTACACCTTC
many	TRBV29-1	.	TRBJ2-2	CSVESSLGTGELFF	TGCAGCGTTGAGTCTAGCCTTGGCACCGGGGAGCTGTTTTTT
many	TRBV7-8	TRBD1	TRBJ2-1	CASSTGQGYEQFF	TGTGCCAGCAGCACGGGACAGGGCTATGAGCAGTTCTTC
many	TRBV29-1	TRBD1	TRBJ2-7	CSVVTGTYEQYF	TGCAGCGTTGTGACAGGGACCTACGAGCAGTACTTC
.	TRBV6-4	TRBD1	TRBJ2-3	CASRQQGADTQYF	TGTGCCAGCAGGCAACAGGGGGCGGATACGCAGTATTTT
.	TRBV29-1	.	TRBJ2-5	CSVEGLYPEETQYF	TGCAGCGTTGAAGGTTTGTACCCGGAAGAGACCCAGTACTTC
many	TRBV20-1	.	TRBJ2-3	CSAVLWGDTDTQYF	TGCAGTGCTGTTCTTTGGGGTGACACAGATACGCAGTATTTT
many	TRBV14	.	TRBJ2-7	CASSRKGWENYEQYF	TGTGCCAGCAGCCGCAAGGGCTGGGAAAACTACGAGCAGTACTTC
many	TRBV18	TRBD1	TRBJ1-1	CASSLGQGKRVAFF	TGTGCCAGCTCACTCGGACAGGGGAAACGTGTGGCTTTCTTT
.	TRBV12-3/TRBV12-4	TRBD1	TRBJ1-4	CASSFRGRLELFF	TGTGCCAGCAGTTTCAGGGGGCGGTTAGAACTGTTTTTT
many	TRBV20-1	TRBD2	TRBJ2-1	CSARTGGSLHNEQFF	TGCAGTGCTAGAACGGGCGGGAGCCTACACAATGAGCAGTTCTTC
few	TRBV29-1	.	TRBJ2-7	CSALGTRTYYEQYF	TGCAGCGCCCTGGGGACTCGTACATACTACGAGCAGTACTTC
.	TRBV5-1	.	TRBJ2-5	CASSLVGTSQETQYF	TGCGCCAGCAGCTTGGTGGGGACATCTCAAGAGACCCAGTACTTC
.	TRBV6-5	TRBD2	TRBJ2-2	CASSYGGTSGRNTGELFF	TGTGCCAGCAGTTACGGCGGGACTAGCGGGAGGAACACCGGGGAGCTGTTTTTT
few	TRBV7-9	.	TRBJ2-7	CASSSKGLLSSYEQYF	TGTGCCAGCAGCTCCAAGGGACTCCTGAGCTCCTACGAGCAGTACTTC
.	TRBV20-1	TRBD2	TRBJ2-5	CSADSGGRVWETQYF	TGCAGTGCCGACTCGGGCGGGAGGGTCTGGGAGACCCAGTACTTC
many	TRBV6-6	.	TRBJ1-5	CASSYSKEPQHF	TGTGCCAGCAGTTACTCGAAGGAGCCCCAGCATTTT
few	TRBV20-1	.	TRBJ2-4	CSARRTIYIQYF	TGCAGTGCTAGAAGGACTATTTACATTCAGTACTTC
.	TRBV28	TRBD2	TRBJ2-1	CASAREAVYNEQFF	TGTGCCAGCGCGCGGGAGGCCGTCTACAATGAGCAGTTCTTC
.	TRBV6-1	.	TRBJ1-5	CASSEAVDSSSNQPQHF	TGTGCCAGCAGTGAAGCTGTGGACAGTTCCAGCAATCAGCCCCAGCATTTT
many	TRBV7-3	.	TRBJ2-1	CASSPSLGRSSYNEQFF	TGTGCCAGCAGCCCTAGTTTGGGGCGAAGCTCCTACAATGAGCAGTTCTTC
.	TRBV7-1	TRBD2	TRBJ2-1	CASSSKIGAPGTSGNSYNEQFF	TGTGCCAGCAGCTCAAAAATCGGTGCACCTGGGACTAGCGGGAACTCCTACAATGAGCAGTTCTTC
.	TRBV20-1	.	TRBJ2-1	CSASGITGNEQFF	TGCAGTGCTAGCGGGATTACTGGGAATGAGCAGTTCTTC
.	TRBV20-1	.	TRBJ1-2	CSARRTLNYGYTF	TGCAGTGCTCGAAGGACGCTCAACTATGGCTACACCTTC
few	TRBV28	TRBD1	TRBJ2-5	CASSLSDRVVGETQYF	TGTGCCAGCAGTTTATCGGACAGGGTGGTTGGAGAGACCCAGTACTTC
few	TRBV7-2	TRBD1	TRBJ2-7	CASSLTTGQGFYEQYF	TGTGCCAGCAGCTTAACCACGGGACAGGGTTTCTACGAGCAGTACTTC